The sequence of this T cell receptor (beta chain) was determined in a study of beta chain features in type 1 diabetes (dated by TCRdb to the late 2010s). Notes on the research overall: Mean age, gender distribution, total cell number and subset yield did not differ between patients and healthy donors. Whereas all 30 or so donors provided naive and central memory subsets, regulatory and stem cell-like memory subsets were isolated from just 8 patients and roughly eight healthy donors. A total of approximately 100 million sorted cells were examined across all samples, and the number of cells per subset was strongly correlated with RNA yield. The study compared TCRB repertoires of sorted circulating CD4+ T cell subsets between recently diagnosed type 1 diabetes patients and matched healthy donors.

Study-level results and caveats: Only small numbers of individuals were included in the HLA sub-analyses, which left unresolved whether HLA type had any influence on TCRB rearrangement. In all four CD4+ subsets, TCRB CDR3 length was moderately but significantly shorter in type 1 diabetes patients. Sequencing cDNA rather than genomic DNA could over-represent highly expressing activated cells, although activation and CD3 levels did not differ between groups. At VDJ recombination sites, patients with type 1 diabetes made fewer insertions and deleted more nucleotides, a pattern implying thymic rearrangement abnormalities. PCR might favor shorter templates, but patient and control samples were amplified and corrected together, so any skew would affect both groups equally. The naive, central memory and regulatory TCRB repertoires appeared to resemble one another more closely among patients than among healthy donors.

The entire amount of isolated RNA was reverse transcribed using the High Capacity cDNA Reverse Transcription Kit, so the sequenced TCRB transcripts were expressed ones. Naive, central memory and regulatory T cell samples underwent deep immunoSEQ sequencing, averaging about 3.57 million total reads per sample. Sorted cells were lysed in RLT buffer, and RNA was extracted using DNase-treated RNeasy Micro or Mini kits according to cell number. Each cell subset was processed on its own to prevent cross-contamination, while patient and healthy donor samples were processed together. TCRB sequences were amplified from cDNA with the immunoSEQ multiplex PCR, producing 87-bp fragments spanning the CDR3 region. The amplicons were sequenced using the Illumina HiSeq platform. For the original study's pipeline: Synthetic template baselines were used to correct PCR bias computationally, reads within Hamming distance 2 were collapsed, and singletons that could not be merged were discarded. Reads were aligned against IMGT so that V, D and J genes, CDR3 length and insertions or deletions at six rearrangement sites could be assigned. Within each subset, clonotype counts were normalized to sorted cell number, after which true diversity and Gini coefficients were computed with the tcR R package. Repertoire sharing was quantified using the overlap coefficient calculated on TCRB nucleotide sequences. As a proxy for the pre-selection repertoire, out-of-frame TCRB sequences from naive cells were analyzed. As stored in TCRdb, this immuneACCESS dataset retains in-frame rearrangements with V and J assigned. A fraction of the clones does not appear; measured against another copy, unresolved V genes explain less than half of the discrepancy, and the remainder lacks a known reason. For V, J and clone size, that table is used; D and trimming come from the DNA. The sample table records just over 600,000 clones; less than 20% of these occur just once. The ten largest clonotypes hold about 0.097% of the sample.

There are 14 amino acids in the CDR3, from cysteine to phenylalanine inclusive. The read is trimmed to its CDR3 DNA, 42 bases read in frame from base 1. V loses 6 bases at its end and J loses 9 bases; junction bases beyond the gene matches: 8. Sequences ENHRY (CDR1) and SYGVKD (CDR2) are obtained from the germline V gene. Each donor gave one peripheral blood draw, averaging roughly 120 mL, which was collected into heparinised tubes. Using a panel that included CD45RO, CCR7, CD25, CD127, CD95 and CD27, naive, central memory, regulatory and stem cell-like memory CD4+ T cells were sorted on a BD FACSAria II. A purity above 98% was achieved for all sorted populations. PBMCs were separated immediately by Lymphoprep density gradient centrifugation and were stained directly, without being cultured. To minimize batch effects, samples were stained and sorted in pairs, one healthy donor with one patient per experiment.

The sample holds a few counts of this clone. Its specific antigen is unknown. Base qualities are not recorded, but no much larger clone differs from it by a single base. Rearrangement joined TRBV10-3 to TRBJ1-6; the central 7 bases match TRBD1. The specimen sequenced was naive CD4+ T cells from blood. The cell subset or site label, read with the paper, signifies: true naive CD4+ T cells. The receptor was derived from a man aged 18 to 35 in good health. The CDR3 region has the sequence CAIRLDRASSPLHF. The nucleotide sequence reads TGTGCCATCAGACTCGACAGGGCCAGTTCACCCCTCCACTTT.